The source of this T cell receptor (beta chain) is a study of early T cells in non-severe SARS-CoV-2 infection. V dropped 4 bases and J dropped 1 base, with 12 bases sitting between them. The germline gives CDR1 SGHRS, CDR2 YFSETQ. The CDR3 has 16 residues. One entry per CDR3 protein results from TCRdb running MiXCR on the 5' RACE reads. Of approximately 73,000 distinct CDR3 sequences in the sample, about 11% are singletons; the top ten hold about 4.8%. This clonotype has only a few counts. The specimen was whole blood. The gene calls are TRBV5-1 and TRBJ1-6; no clear D gene. This TCR came from an adult who was a healthcare worker with PCR-confirmed SARS-CoV-2 infection or an uninfected control (not recorded which). CDR3 loop: CASSGRGGSYNSPLHF. Written as DNA, the CDR3 is TGCGCCAGCAGCGGGCGAGGAGGGTCCTATAATTCACCCCTCCACTTT.